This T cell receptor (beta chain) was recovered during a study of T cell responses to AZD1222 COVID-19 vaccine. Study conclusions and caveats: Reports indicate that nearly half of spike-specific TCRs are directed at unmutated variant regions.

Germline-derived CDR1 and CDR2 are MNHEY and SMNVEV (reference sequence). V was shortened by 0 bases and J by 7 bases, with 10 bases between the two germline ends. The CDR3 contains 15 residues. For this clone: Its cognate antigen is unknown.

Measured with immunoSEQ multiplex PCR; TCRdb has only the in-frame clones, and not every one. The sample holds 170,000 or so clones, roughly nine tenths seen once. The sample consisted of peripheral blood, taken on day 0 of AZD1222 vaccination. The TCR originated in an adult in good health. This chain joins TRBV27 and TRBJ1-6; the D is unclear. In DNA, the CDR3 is TGTGCCAGCAGTTTATCGAGGCGTAGAAATTCACCCCTCCACTTT. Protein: CASSLSRRRNSPLHF.